The rows below give T cell receptor beta chains drawn from one sample of a study of shared clonotypes between healthy human individuals. Measured with immunoSEQ multiplex PCR; TCRdb has only the in-frame clones, and not every one. The sample records 2,500,000 or so clones, 85% to 95% being singletons. Sequencing was carried out using naive CD4+ T cells from PBMCs. Source of these receptors: a man aged 18 to 29 in good health. Some clones in this sample may be carry-over from other donors' samples. The CDR3 runs from the conserved cysteine through the conserved F or W. D genes are given only for firm matches. Clone size is given for some rows only: seen once, a few or many times, or a class if the clone is expanded.

>TRBJ1-4|.|TRBV30|.
CAWSLQGASEKLFF
TGTGCCTGGAGTTTACAGGGTGCGAGTGAAAAACTGTTTTTT
>TRBJ1-1|.|TRBV5-4|TRBD1
CASRRDRGGSTEAFF
TGTGCCAGCAGGCGAGACAGGGGCGGGAGCACTGAAGCTTTCTTT
>TRBJ1-5|.|TRBV28|.
CASTGRRSQPQHF
TGTGCCAGCACCGGACGGCGATCTCAGCCCCAGCATTTT
>TRBJ2-1|.|TRBV30|TRBD2
CAWSAYRLAGGFNEQFF
TGTGCCTGGAGTGCATACCGACTAGCGGGAGGATTCAATGAGCAGTTCTTC
>TRBJ2-1|.|TRBV5-1|.
CASSLGGDYNEQFF
TGCGCCAGCAGCTTGGGGGGAGATTACAATGAGCAGTTCTTC
>TRBJ2-2|.|TRBV4-1|.
CASSQEASARTGELFF
TGCGCCAGCAGCCAAGAGGCTAGCGCGCGCACCGGGGAGCTGTTTTTT
>TRBJ2-7|.|TRBV7-2|.
CASTPGPTYEQYF
TGTGCCAGCACACCGGGACCTACCTACGAGCAGTACTTC
>TRBJ2-7|.|TRBV11-2|TRBD1
CASSHSDRVNEQYF
TGTGCCAGCAGCCACTCGGACAGGGTAAACGAGCAGTACTTC
>TRBJ2-3|.|TRBV5-1|TRBD2
CASSLGLADADTQYF
TGCGCCAGCAGCTTGGGACTAGCAGACGCAGATACGCAGTATTTT
>TRBJ2-1|.|TRBV7-3|.
CASSSRGGYYEQFF
TGTGCCAGCAGTTCCCGAGGGGGATACTATGAGCAGTTCTTC
>TRBJ2-7|.|TRBV7-2|TRBD2
CASSSGGLAGAKNEQYF
TGTGCCAGCAGCTCGGGAGGGCTAGCGGGAGCAAAAAACGAGCAGTACTTC
>TRBJ1-1|.|TRBV28|.
CAIKGGTTEAFF
TGTGCCATCAAAGGGGGGACCACTGAAGCTTTCTTT
>TRBJ1-1|once|TRBV7-9|.
CASSLYNTEAFF
TGTGCCAGCAGCCTCTATAACACTGAAGCTTTCTTT
>TRBJ2-3|.|TRBV5-1|TRBD1
CASSPLTGTADTQYF
TGCGCCAGCAGCCCGTTGACAGGGACGGCAGATACGCAGTATTTT
>TRBJ1-6|.|TRBV5-1|.
CASSEATNNSPLHF
TGCGCCAGCAGCGAGGCCACGAATAATTCACCCCTCCACTTT
>TRBJ2-2|.|TRBV2|.
CASSEQGRDTGELFF
TGTGCCAGCAGTGAACAGGGTCGGGATACCGGGGAGCTGTTTTTT
>TRBJ2-1|.|TRBV28|.
CASSFGGSYNEQFF
TGTGCCAGCAGTTTTGGGGGGAGTTACAATGAGCAGTTCTTC
>TRBJ2-1|.|TRBV7-9|.
CASSLGLGKDNEQFF
TGTGCCAGCAGCTTAGGGCTAGGGAAAGACAATGAGCAGTTCTTC
>TRBJ1-5|.|TRBV15|.
CATSREWGRGNQPQHF
TGTGCCACCAGCAGAGAATGGGGGAGAGGCAATCAGCCCCAGCATTTT
>TRBJ1-1|.|TRBV28|.
CASRFAGFRRGTEAFF
TGTGCCAGCAGATTTGCCGGATTCAGGAGAGGCACTGAAGCTTTCTTT
>TRBJ1-1|.|TRBV11-3|.
CASSPGGGRMNTEAFF
TGTGCCAGCAGCCCCGGCGGCGGACGGATGAACACTGAAGCTTTCTTT
>TRBJ2-7|.|TRBV28|TRBD1
CASSSPRGRGRGEQYF
TGTGCCAGCAGTTCCCCACGGGGCAGGGGGCGAGGCGAGCAGTACTTC
>TRBJ2-5|.|TRBV15|.
CATSKGTGVETQYF
TGTGCCACCAGCAAAGGTACCGGGGTCGAGACCCAGTACTTC
>TRBJ2-3|.|TRBV7-2|.
CASSLLTDTQYF
TGTGCCAGCAGCCTACTAACAGATACGCAGTATTTT
>TRBJ2-7|.|TRBV5-1|TRBD1
CASNNDRGSEQYF
TGCGCCAGCAACAACGACAGGGGGAGCGAGCAGTACTTC
>TRBJ2-7|.|TRBV5-1|TRBD1
CASSSRDSSLEQYF
TGCGCCAGCAGCTCACGGGACAGCTCTCTAGAGCAGTACTTC
>TRBJ1-3|.|TRBV4-1|.
CASSETVLPGNTIYF
TGCGCCAGCAGCGAGACAGTTCTTCCTGGAAACACCATATATTTT
>TRBJ2-7|.|TRBV11-2|TRBD2
CASSGMIAGGYEQYF
TGTGCCAGCAGCGGAATGATAGCGGGAGGGTACGAGCAGTACTTC
>TRBJ2-7|.|TRBV28|.
CASSLRTYEQYF
TGTGCCAGCAGCCTCAGGACTTACGAGCAGTACTTC
>TRBJ2-5|.|TRBV9|.
CASSVGPRYQETQYF
TGTGCCAGCAGCGTAGGGCCCCGGTATCAAGAGACCCAGTACTTC
>TRBJ2-1|.|TRBV28|TRBD1
CASSRPGQGSNEQFF
TGTGCCAGCAGCCGGCCGGGACAGGGGAGCAATGAGCAGTTCTTC
>TRBJ1-1|.|TRBV28|.
CASLHTGPGNTEAFF
TGTGCCAGCCTGCACACCGGGCCCGGGAACACTGAAGCTTTCTTT
>TRBJ1-1|.|TRBV7-2|.
CASSLGGRQTNTEAFF
TGTGCCAGCAGCTTAGGAGGTCGGCAGACGAACACTGAAGCTTTCTTT
>TRBJ1-1|few|TRBV7-9|.
CASSPTGNTEAFF
TGTGCCAGCAGCCCTACAGGGAACACTGAAGCTTTCTTT
>TRBJ1-6|.|TRBV5-1|.
CASGPDPNSPLHF
TGCGCCAGCGGCCCGGATCCGAATTCACCCCTCCACTTT
>TRBJ1-1|.|TRBV6-5|.
CASSWGGFSSF
TGTGCCAGCAGTTGGGGGGGGTTTTCTTCCTTT
>TRBJ2-7|.|TRBV7-9|TRBD1
CASSSSGGTGYNEQYF
TGTGCCAGCAGCTCCTCAGGCGGGACAGGGTACAACGAGCAGTACTTC
>TRBJ2-7|.|TRBV11-2|TRBD2
CASSLSGSHEQYF
TGTGCCAGCAGCTTAAGCGGGAGCCACGAGCAGTACTTC
>TRBJ1-5|once|TRBV7-2|TRBD1
CASSVTGGALQPQHF
TGTGCCAGCAGCGTAACAGGGGGCGCGTTACAGCCCCAGCATTTT
>TRBJ2-5|once|TRBV7-2|.
CASSLVSGSFQETQYF
TGTGCCAGCAGCTTAGTATCGGGGAGCTTTCAAGAGACCCAGTACTTC
>TRBJ2-5|.|TRBV9|.
CASSLRAVGDRRTQYF
TGTGCCAGCAGCTTAAGGGCGGTGGGTGATAGGCGGACCCAGTACTTC